One T cell receptor beta chain is described in this entry. Sequencing was performed with immunoSEQ multiplex PCR; in TCRdb, only in-frame clones are kept and a portion is missing. There are more than 60,000 clones in the sample; roughly 87% occur only once, and under 25% lies in the top ten. This sample is drawn from a study of T cell responses to AZD1222 COVID-19 vaccine. Trimming cost V 7 bases and J 8 bases, with 14 bases left between them. The CDR3 loop spans 12 amino acids. The clonotype comes from an adult in good health. The chain uses TRBV12-3 or TRBV12-4 and TRBJ1-2; D is perhaps TRBD1 (5 bases). The source material was peripheral blood, sampled on day 0 of AZD1222 vaccination. CDR3 in DNA: TGTGCCAGCACTTTGGGGGGAGGCGGCTACACCTTC. Translating it yields CASTLGGGGYTF.